Listed below are T cell receptor beta chains from one sample, sequenced in a study of blood T cell repertoires in COVID-19. Produced via immunoSEQ multiplex PCR; TCRdb's table is partial and in-frame only. The profile covers roughly 250,000 clones, with 85% to 90% appearing a single time and 0.85% to 0.9% taken by the ten largest. Source material: PBMCs or T cells enriched from blood (not recorded which). The receptors were gathered from a man in his fifties or sixties who had been exposed to COVID-19. Each CDR3 is given with its conserved first and last residue. Fields, in order: D gene, V gene, clone size, J gene, CDR3 protein, CDR3 DNA. The D gene is left open where the match is weak. Expanded clones are given a class, and other clones once, few, many or no size at all.

TRBD1	TRBV19	-	TRBJ2-7	CASSFHRGRAYEQYF	TGTGCCAGTAGTTTCCACAGGGGGAGAGCCTACGAGCAGTACTTC
-	TRBV30	-	TRBJ1-1	CAWRNNMNTEAFF	TGTGCCTGGAGAAACAACATGAACACTGAAGCTTTCTTT
-	TRBV19	-	TRBJ1-2	CASSIGGNLVYGYTF	TGTGCCAGTAGTATAGGCGGCAACCTCGTCTATGGCTACACCTTC
-	TRBV10-3	-	TRBJ2-1	CAISESKQGPYNEQFF	TGTGCCATCAGTGAGTCGAAACAGGGTCCCTACAATGAGCAGTTCTTC
-	TRBV7-3	-	TRBJ1-1	CASSLSENTEAFF	TGTGCCAGCAGCTTATCAGAGAACACTGAAGCTTTCTTT
-	TRBV4-1	-	TRBJ1-5	CASSQDLRGWQPQHF	TGCGCCAGCAGCCAAGATCTCAGGGGTTGGCAGCCCCAGCATTTT
-	TRBV9	-	TRBJ2-2	CASSVAGQNTGELFF	TGTGCCAGCAGCGTAGCTGGGCAGAACACCGGGGAGCTGTTTTTT
-	TRBV28	-	TRBJ1-1	CASSLYPGTEAFF	TGTGCCAGCAGTTTATATCCCGGCACTGAAGCTTTCTTT
-	TRBV18	once	TRBJ1-1	CAARENTEAFF	TGTGCCGCCCGGGAGAACACTGAAGCTTTCTTT
-	TRBV28	-	TRBJ1-6	CASSRTSDNSPLHF	TGTGCCAGCAGTCGGACAAGTGATAATTCACCCCTCCACTTT
-	TRBV27	-	TRBJ1-5	CASSSQQGFAGRGQPQHF	TGTGCCAGCAGTTCTCAACAGGGTTTCGCGGGTAGAGGCCAGCCCCAGCATTTT
TRBD1	TRBV7-9	once	TRBJ1-2	CASSPDRANYGYTF	TGTGCCAGCAGCCCCGACAGGGCTAACTATGGCTACACCTTC
-	TRBV6-5	-	TRBJ2-2	CASSLDILTGELFF	TGTGCCAGCAGTTTAGACATACTCACCGGGGAGCTGTTTTTT
-	TRBV19	once	TRBJ2-3	CASSSIGGGLAQYF	TGTGCCAGTAGTTCTATTGGCGGGGGCCTTGCGCAGTATTTT
-	TRBV2	-	TRBJ1-1	CANNPQGGNTEAFF	TGTGCCAACAATCCACAGGGTGGGAACACTGAAGCTTTCTTT
-	TRBV28	once	TRBJ2-1	CASSSLEGGVYNEQFF	TGTGCCAGCAGTTCCCTCGAGGGGGGGGTCTACAATGAGCAGTTCTTC
TRBD2	TRBV5-8	-	TRBJ2-2	CASSLGLAGDKPGELFF	TGTGCCAGCAGCCTGGGACTAGCGGGAGACAAGCCCGGGGAGCTGTTTTTT
TRBD2	TRBV27	-	TRBJ2-1	CASSFRTRSHSEQFF	TGTGCCAGCAGTTTCCGGACTAGATCGCACAGTGAGCAGTTCTTC
TRBD1	TRBV6-4	-	TRBJ1-1	CASSLPTPQGDFGEAFF	TGTGCCAGCAGCCTACCCACCCCGCAGGGGGATTTTGGTGAAGCTTTCTTT
TRBD1	TRBV28	-	TRBJ1-5	CASSFLGGSHQPQHF	TGTGCCAGCAGTTTTTTAGGGGGCTCACATCAGCCCCAGCATTTT
-	TRBV10-3	-	TRBJ1-2	CAISVTADGYTF	TGTGCCATCAGTGTGACAGCAGATGGCTACACCTTC
TRBD1	TRBV20-1	-	TRBJ1-1	CSASWTGVASEAFF	TGCAGTGCTAGTTGGACAGGGGTGGCATCTGAAGCTTTCTTT
-	TRBV28	once	TRBJ1-2	CASLGARTYGYTF	TGTGCCTCCTTGGGGGCGCGTACCTATGGCTACACCTTC
-	TRBV5-1	-	TRBJ1-2	CASSSDGDYYGYTF	TGCGCCAGCAGCTCGGACGGGGATTACTATGGCTACACCTTC
-	TRBV11-2	-	TRBJ1-6	CASSLGTEAPGSPLHF	TGTGCCAGCAGCTTAGGGACAGAAGCCCCGGGATCACCCCTCCACTTT
-	TRBV5-1	-	TRBJ1-4	CASSTGTKNEKLFF	TGCGCCAGCAGCACCGGGACAAAAAATGAAAAACTGTTTTTT
-	TRBV5-1	-	TRBJ2-3	CASSLPSSIDTQYF	TGCGCCAGCAGCTTGCCTAGCTCAATAGATACGCAGTATTTT
TRBD2	TRBV27	-	TRBJ2-7	CASSWTSGVFGEQYF	TGTGCCAGCAGTTGGACTAGCGGGGTTTTCGGCGAGCAGTACTTC
-	TRBV20-1	-	TRBJ1-1	CSASGRDGAFF	TGCAGTGCCAGCGGACGAGATGGAGCTTTCTTT
-	TRBV10-2	-	TRBJ1-2	CASSEPVASYGYTF	TGCGCCAGCAGTGAACCAGTTGCTAGCTATGGCTACACCTTC
-	TRBV5-1	-	TRBJ1-2	CASSLVGQTDYGYTF	TGCGCCAGCAGCTTGGTCGGACAGACTGACTATGGCTACACCTTC
-	TRBV25-1	-	TRBJ1-4	CASSESQEGEKLFF	TGTGCCAGCAGTGAATCACAGGAAGGTGAAAAACTGTTTTTT
TRBD1	TRBV27	-	TRBJ1-2	CASSSRDRGRFYGYTF	TGTGCCAGCAGTTCCCGGGACAGGGGGCGCTTCTATGGCTACACCTTC
TRBD1	TRBV6-5	-	TRBJ2-5	CASSWTGKETQYF	TGTGCCAGCAGTTGGACAGGGAAGGAGACCCAGTACTTC
-	TRBV28	-	TRBJ1-2	CASSPHGYGYTF	TGTGCCAGCAGCCCCCACGGCTATGGCTACACCTTC
TRBD1	TRBV7-2	-	TRBJ1-5	CASSLGRSGGQPQHF	TGTGCCAGCAGCTTAGGACGGTCAGGGGGTCAGCCCCAGCATTTT
TRBD2	TRBV7-3	-	TRBJ2-1	CASSRGLAGGPESYNEQFF	TGTGCCAGCAGCCGGGGACTAGCGGGAGGGCCGGAATCCTACAATGAGCAGTTCTTC
TRBD1	TRBV5-1	once	TRBJ2-3	CASSLWTGGSTDTQYF	TGCGCCAGCAGCCTCTGGACAGGGGGCAGCACAGATACGCAGTATTTT
-	TRBV18	once	TRBJ2-7	CASSPSRGLVAYEQYF	TGTGCCAGCTCACCATCAAGGGGACTCGTCGCCTACGAGCAGTACTTC
-	TRBV28	-	TRBJ1-5	CASKDSYSNQPQHF	TGTGCCAGTAAGGACAGTTATAGCAATCAGCCCCAGCATTTT
TRBD1	TRBV5-1	-	TRBJ1-1	CASGTGMNTEAFF	TGCGCCAGCGGGACAGGCATGAACACTGAAGCTTTCTTT
TRBD2	TRBV24-1	-	TRBJ2-1	CATSARSGGYNEQFF	TGTGCCACCAGTGCCCGAAGCGGGGGTTACAATGAGCAGTTCTTC
-	TRBV14	-	TRBJ1-2	CASSHRTRSGYTF	TGTGCCAGCAGCCACCGCACCCGGAGCGGCTACACCTTC
-	TRBV28	-	TRBJ1-2	CASGLGQLSSGYTF	TGTGCCAGCGGTTTGGGACAACTTTCGTCGGGCTACACCTTC
-	TRBV5-1	few	TRBJ2-1	CASSLVISRSSYNEQFF	TGCGCCAGCAGCTTGGTTATTAGCCGAAGCTCCTACAATGAGCAGTTCTTC
-	TRBV7-3	-	TRBJ2-1	CASSLGGRGSNEQFF	TGCGCCAGCAGCTTAGGGGGGCGCGGGAGCAATGAGCAGTTCTTC
TRBD1	TRBV7-6	-	TRBJ1-1	CASSLAGQGNTEAFF	TGTGCCAGCAGCTTAGCGGGACAGGGGAACACTGAAGCTTTCTTT
-	TRBV5-1	-	TRBJ1-6	CASSSQFIDNSPLHF	TGCGCCAGCAGCTCCCAATTCATAGATAATTCACCCCTCCACTTT
TRBD1	TRBV5-6	-	TRBJ1-5	CASSPGQGRSGQPQHF	TGTGCCAGCAGCCCTGGACAGGGGAGAAGCGGTCAGCCCCAGCATTTT